Following are 15 T cell receptor beta chains from one sample sequenced in a study of early T cells in non-severe SARS-CoV-2 infection. TCRdb re-called the 5' RACE reads with MiXCR, one entry per CDR3 protein. The table records tens of thousands of distinct CDR3 sequences, 4% to 5.5% of them present only once. The specimen sequenced was whole blood. Receptor source: an adult who was a healthcare worker with PCR-confirmed SARS-CoV-2 infection or an uninfected control (not recorded which).

This clonotype was recorded many times. The chain recombines TRBV28 with TRBJ2-5; D is unclear. Germline CDR1 reads MDHEN; CDR2 reads SYDVKM. V gave up 2 bases and J gave up 4 bases, with 2 bases separating them. The CDR3 covers 11 residues. For the CDR3, the DNA is TGTGCCAGCAGTTTACTAGAGACCCAGTACTTC. This gives the protein CASSLLETQYF.

This clonotype was seen at least ten times. The chain is built from TRBV12-3 or TRBV12-4 and TRBJ2-1; the match to TRBD2 covers 14 bases. After removal of 6 bases from V and 7 bases from J, the junction contained 5 bases not matched to a gene. This CDR3 has 15 residues. The CDR3, as DNA: TGTGCCAGCAGCCTGACTAGCGGGGGGGCAAATGAGCAGTTCTTC. It encodes CASSLTSGGANEQFF.

This clonotype was recorded many times. This sequence joins TRBV5-8 and TRBJ1-5; TRBD1 matches 11 bases. J lost 11 bases, V lost 4 bases, and 8 bases had no gene match. Germline V CDR1 and CDR2: SGHTS, YDEGEE. The CDR3 has 14 residues. In DNA form, the CDR3 reads TGTGCCAGCAGCCGGACAGGGGGCCGAGGGGCCCAGCATTTT. It translates to CASSRTGGRGAQHF.

This clonotype has ten or more counts. The chain recombines TRBV7-9 with TRBJ1-1; D is ambiguous. In germline, CDR1 is SEHNR, CDR2 FQNEAQ (reference sequence). The CDR3 loop spans 14 amino acids. The ends were cut back, 1 base at V and 5 bases at J, with 11 bases in the middle. CDR3 in DNA: TGTGCCAGCAGCTTAGTGTTGGGAGGGACTGAAGCTTTCTTT. Translating it yields CASSLVLGGTEAFF.

This clonotype was detected ten times or more. V gene TRBV19 combines with J gene TRBJ1-5, with 9 bases fitting TRBD1. CDR1 and CDR2 (germline): LNHDA, SQIVND (reference sequence). Unmatched junction bases numbered 7, after V lost 8 bases and J lost 2 bases. This CDR3 has 15 amino acids. The CDR3 spells CASGNRGLGNQPQHF. DNA of the CDR3: TGTGCCAGTGGGAACAGGGGGCTCGGCAATCAGCCCCAGCATTTT.

The rearrangement uses TRBV7-3 and TRBJ2-1, with 7 positions matching TRBD2. The CDR3 spans 14 residues. From germline, CDR1 is SGHTA and CDR2 FQGTGA. Losses at the gene ends were 3 bases for V and 6 bases for J; bases not matched to a gene: 5. The CDR3 DNA follows: TGTGCCAGCAGCTTCGGACTAGATAGCAATGAGCAGTTCTTC. It specifies CASSFGLDSNEQFF. Looking up the rest from reference TRBV7-3 and TRBJ2-1 gives the full variable domain: GAGVSQTPSNKVTEKGKYVELRCDPISGHTALYWYRQSLGQGPEFLIYFQGTGAADDSGLPNDRFFAVRPEGSVSTLKIQRTERGDSAVYLCASSFGLDSNEQFFGPGTRLTVL.

This clonotype ranks as medium-sized. This chain joins TRBV30 and TRBJ1-2; D ambiguous. CDR3 length: 11 amino acids. The germline V gene has CDR1 GTSNPN and CDR2 SVGIG (reference sequence). V was pared by 4 bases and J by 2 bases, with 5 bases between. The CDR3 protein is CAWNYNYGYTF. The DNA for the CDR3 is TGTGCCTGGAATTACAACTATGGCTACACCTTC.

Many counts were recorded for this clonotype. The gene calls are TRBV15 and TRBJ2-7; 7 nucleotides agree with TRBD2. Germline loops: CDR1 LNHNV, CDR2 YYDKDF (reference sequence). The CDR3 contains 15 residues. V was clipped by 0 bases and J by 2 bases; unmatched bases: 4. The CDR3 spells CATSRDRGTTYEQYF. CDR3 nucleotides: TGTGCCACCAGCAGAGATAGAGGGACTACCTACGAGCAGTACTTC. The variable domain in full, with the rest retrieved from reference TRBV15 and TRBJ2-7, is DAMVIQNPRYQVTQFGKPVTLSCSQTLNHNVMYWYQQKSSQAPKLLFHYYDKDFNNEADTPDNFQSRRPNTSFCFLDIRSPGLGDTAMYLCATSRDRGTTYEQYFGPGTRLTVT.

This clonotype occurred a few times. J is TRBJ2-7 and V is TRBV10-3, with 8 bases that match TRBD1. Germline CDR1 is ENHRY and CDR2 is SYGVKD. The CDR3 runs to 15 residues. V lost 6 bases and J lost 0; bases outside the gene matches: 7. CDR3 DNA: TGTGCCATCAGCCCAGGGACAGGAACCTCCTACGAGCAGTACTTC. Translated, it gives CAISPGTGTSYEQYF.

On this clonotype: Since a much larger clone is just one base distant, this may be a read error. The rearrangement links TRBV7-2 to TRBJ2-2; D is possibly TRBD2 (5 bases). Per germline, CDR1 SGHTA and CDR2 FQGNSA. The CDR3 is 16 residues long. DNA of the CDR3: TGTGCCAGCAGCCCCCTGCCGGGCCTCCGTACCGGGGAGCTGTCTTTT. Protein sequence: CASSPLPGLRTGELSF.

This clonotype was detected ten times or more. CDR3 amino acids: CASSPRDRGDGYTF. CDR3 bases: TGTGCCAGCTCACCCCGGGACAGGGGAGATGGCTACACCTTC. V usage is TRBV18 and J usage is TRBJ1-2; TRBD1 matches 10 bases. This CDR3 has 14 residues. The ends lost 3 bases at V and 6 bases at J; junction bases unmatched: 4. Germline CDR1 reads KGHSH; CDR2 reads LQKENI.

The sample holds many counts of this clonotype. The chain combines TRBV9 with TRBJ2-1, with 7 bases fitting TRBD1. With 3 bases clipped from V and 4 bases from J, the junction kept 4 bases outside the gene matches. The CDR3 runs to 14 residues. Per the germline V gene, CDR1 is SGDLS and CDR2 is YYNGEE. The CDR3 DNA reads TGTGCCAGCAGCGGGGGACAGAATTACAATGAGCAGTTCTTC. Translated, it gives CASSGGQNYNEQFF.

Many counts were recorded for this clonotype. The rearrangement uses TRBV4-1 and TRBJ2-1, with 10 bases lining up with TRBD2. V was clipped by 2 bases and J by 7 bases; unmatched bases: 8. The CDR3 loop spans 16 amino acids. Germline V gives CDR1 MGHRA, CDR2 YSYEKL. The CDR3 coding sequence is TGCGCCAGCAGCCAACTAGCGGGAGTGGGGATGAATGAGCAGTTCTTC. This gives the protein CASSQLAGVGMNEQFF.

This clonotype was seen many times. The chain recombines TRBV5-6 with TRBJ1-6, with TRBD1 matching 9 bases. Trimming removed 4 bases from V and 6 bases from J; junction bases left unmatched: 5. The germline gives CDR1 SGHDT, CDR2 YYEEEE. The CDR3 covers 15 residues. CDR3 bases: TGTGCCAGCAGCCTTCAGGACAGGGGTAATTCACCCCTCCACTTT. Its translation is CASSLQDRGNSPLHF.

Many counts were recorded for this clonotype. The chain combines TRBV24-1 with TRBJ2-2; TRBD1 matches at 9 bases. CDR1 and CDR2 from the germline V gene are KGHDR and SFDVKD. V shed 4 bases, J shed 4 bases, and the junction held 6 bases outside the gene matches. This CDR3 region has 16 residues. DNA for the CDR3: TGTGCCACCAGTGAGGGACGACAGGGGGGCACCGGGGAGCTGTTTTTT. Translated: CATSEGRQGGTGELFF.